The rows below give T cell receptor beta chains drawn from one sample of a study of vaccination and CD4 T cells after COVID-19. From the PCR reads, TCRdb called clonotypes with MiXCR, one entry per CDR3 protein. The data contain 15,000 to 16,000 distinct CDR3 sequences, 66% of them seen just once; the ten biggest clones take up 0.95% to 1.2%. The sequencing used CD4+ T cells from blood, collected after SARS-CoV-2 vaccination. The receptor source for this set is a human donor who had recovered from COVID-19. CDR3s leave out the opening cysteine and the closing phenylalanine or tryptophan. Fields, in order: CDR3 length, V gene, J gene, CDR3 protein.

13	TRBV6-1	TRBJ1-2	ASSEATGTLYGYT
13	TRBV6-5	TRBJ2-5	ASSYPSRGRQTQY
12	TRBV20-1	TRBJ2-7	SAFHTSESYEQY
11	TRBV27	TRBJ2-1	ASSLNRYNEQF
13	TRBV9	TRBJ1-2	ASSVDGGTDYGYT
14	TRBV20-1	TRBJ2-7	SARKDLFSGSHEQY
12	TRBV6-2/TRBV6-3	TRBJ1-5	ASSFAGRNQPQH
14	TRBV18	TRBJ1-1	ASWQQIAAVNTEAF
12	TRBV27	TRBJ1-2	ASRTSGTLLGYT
16	TRBV7-9	TRBJ2-3	ASSLVAYGTPGPDTQY
13	TRBV7-6	TRBJ1-6	ASSLAGQRNSPLH
15	TRBV25-1	TRBJ1-1	ASSVGPRQGADTEAF
11	TRBV6-4	TRBJ2-7	ASSPNDGSGQY
12	TRBV28	TRBJ1-1	ATRLGGRSTEAF
12	TRBV20-1	TRBJ1-1	SAPGQGLYTEAF
11	TRBV30	TRBJ1-5	AWSVEFRQPQH
13	TRBV27	TRBJ1-5	ASSGGTGVNQPQH
14	TRBV5-1	TRBJ1-2	ASSLAGGPGDYGYT
10	TRBV29-1	TRBJ2-4	SVEQGINIQY
13	TRBV19	TRBJ2-2	ASSGWGRGTGELF
11	TRBV20-1	TRBJ1-1	SARRDIGTEAF
13	TRBV19	TRBJ1-2	ASSPLVGRIYGYT
14	TRBV4-2	TRBJ1-2	ASSQGTGLHGYGYT
13	TRBV6-1	TRBJ1-2	ASREETQAIYGYT
15	TRBV27	TRBJ2-1	ASRLTSGRASYNEQF
12	TRBV2	TRBJ2-7	ASRAGQGRYEQY
11	TRBV5-1	TRBJ1-1	ASSSGQGGEAF
14	TRBV28	TRBJ1-2	ASSRAWGPEDYGYT
13	TRBV6-5	TRBJ1-1	ASSYSRRAGTEAF
14	TRBV19	TRBJ1-1	ASRELGDGQHTEAF
11	TRBV19	TRBJ2-1	AFRLAGIYEQF
14	TRBV6-1	TRBJ2-2	ASSTLGGVRTGELF
15	TRBV7-8	TRBJ2-2	ASSPPRRDRQTGELF